A single sample gave rise to the 32 T cell receptor beta chains below, sequenced in a study of control samples from healthy donors and cancer patients (dated by TCRdb to the early 2020s). Library generation was performed with the immunoSEQ multiplex PCR assay. In its TCRdb copy, this immuneACCESS table keeps in-frame sequences only and misses some clones. Where compared with another copy, unresolved V genes explain less than half of these, and the others have no known cause. This sample has 350,000 to 450,000 clones in its table, and 90% of those were observed once. 5.5% to 8% of the sample is taken by the ten largest. Sequenced: PBMCs. The receptors shown here come from a man aged 40-49 years with head and neck cancer.

The J gene is TRBJ2-5, the V gene TRBV3-1 (or the pseudogene TRBV3-2); perhaps TRBD2 as D (6 bases). Trimming left V 3 bases short and J 5 bases short, with 13 bases between. The CDR3 sequence is 14 residues long. Per the germline V gene, CDR1 is LGHDT and CDR2 is YNNKEL (reference sequence). The CDR3 nucleotides are TGTGCCAGCAGCCACGGCGGGGCAAGGGAGACCCAGTACTTC. Translation: CASSHGGARETQYF.

The V gene is TRBV13, the J gene TRBJ1-2; the match to TRBD1 covers 7 bases. The CDR3 extends over 15 amino acids. After removal of 5 bases from V and 0 bases from J, the junction contained 6 bases not matched to a gene. Germline-derived CDR1 and CDR2 are PRHDT and FYEKMQ (reference sequence). The chain's CDR3 is CASSLKTGSNYGYTF. In DNA form, the CDR3 reads TGTGCCAGCAGCCTAAAGACAGGGTCTAACTATGGCTACACCTTC. The full variable domain, its missing parts supplied by reference TRBV13 and TRBJ1-2, is AAGVIQSPRHLIKEKRETATLKCYPIPRHDTVYWYQQGPGQDPQFLISFYEKMQSDKGSIPDRFSAQQFSDYHSELNMSSLELGDSALYFCASSLKTGSNYGYTFGSGTRLTVV.

The chain couples TRBV2 to TRBJ2-3; 10 positions agree with TRBD2. There are 15 residues in the CDR3. Per germline, CDR1 SNHLY and CDR2 FYNNEI. The V segment lost 7 bases and the J segment 7 bases; nucleotides outside the gene matches: 11. Written as DNA, the CDR3 is TGTGCCAGCATCCTTGAAGCGGGAGGGCGGAATACGCAGTATTTT. Protein sequence: CASILEAGGRNTQYF.

The V gene is TRBV2, the J gene TRBJ2-7, with a possible D match to TRBD1 (5 bases). Per germline, CDR1 SNHLY and CDR2 FYNNEI. CDR3 length equals 15 residues. With 3 bases removed from V and 4 bases from J, the gap between germline ends came to 16 bases. CDR3 sequence (DNA): TGTGCCAGCAGTGATCGCAGGGAAAATCGATACGAGCAGTACTTC. This sequence encodes CASSDRRENRYEQYF.

V and J are TRBV30 and TRBJ1-4, with D hard to call. V gave up 4 bases and J gave up 3 bases, with 15 bases separating them. This CDR3 comprises 15 residues. Per the germline V gene, CDR1 is GTSNPN and CDR2 is SVGIG (reference sequence). The CDR3 reads CAWMPVGRPNEKLFF. CDR3 coding DNA: TGTGCCTGGATGCCCGTTGGGAGACCTAATGAAAAACTGTTTTTT.

The gene calls are TRBV10-3 and TRBJ2-5; D remains ambiguous. Germline lookup yields CDR1 ENHRY and CDR2 SYGVKD. CDR3 length equals 13 residues. V lost 3 bases and J 2 bases, leaving 7 bases between the germline ends. This CDR3 reads CAISELDQETQYF. CDR3 in DNA: TGTGCCATCAGTGAATTAGATCAAGAGACCCAGTACTTC.

This chain uses TRBV4-1 with TRBJ2-1, with no clear D. The V and J ends lost 4 bases and 4 bases respectively, with 8 bases between them. The germline V gene has CDR1 MGHRA and CDR2 YSYEKL. This CDR3 comprises 13 residues. CDR3 sequence reads: CASSPTGYNEQFF. The CDR3 DNA reads TGCGCCAGCAGCCCCACCGGGTACAATGAGCAGTTCTTC.

J is TRBJ1-3 and V is TRBV4-3, with a tentative D call TRBD1 (5 bases). The CDR3 length is 15 residues. CDR1 and CDR2 (germline): LGHNA, YSLEER. Trimming took 5 bases from V and 2 from J, leaving 13 bases between them. The CDR3 loop reads CASSEGVGTGNTIYF. CDR3 nucleotides: TGCGCCAGCAGCGAAGGGGTAGGGACTGGAAACACCATATATTTT.

The chain couples TRBV19 to TRBJ1-1, with D tentatively TRBD1 (6 bases). V was shortened by 1 base and J by 3 bases, with 9 bases between the two germline ends. The V gene's germline CDR1 is LNHDA and CDR2 SQIVND (reference sequence). The CDR3 extends over 14 amino acids. CDR3 bases: TGTGCCAGTAGTATAGTTGGGGGCTACACTGAAGCTTTCTTT. Its translation: CASSIVGGYTEAFF.

The chain has TRBV28 and TRBJ1-1; the match to TRBD1 covers 7 bases. The CDR3 length is 14 residues. J gave up 5 bases and V 6 bases, and 9 bases lay outside the gene matches. Germline-derived CDR1 and CDR2 are MDHEN and SYDVKM. DNA for the CDR3: TGTGCCAGCAGCCTTACAGGGGTCAAGACTGAAGCTTTCTTT. Translated, it gives CASSLTGVKTEAFF. The full variable domain, completed using reference TRBV28 and TRBJ1-1, is DVKVTQSSRYLVKRTGEKVFLECVQDMDHENMFWYRQDPGLGLRLIYFSYDVKMKEKGDIPEGYSVSREKKERFSLILESASTNQTSMYLCASSLTGVKTEAFFGQGTRLTVV.

CDR3 bases: TGTGCCAGCAGTCCCCGGGACAGATCCTACGAGCAGTACTTC. Protein: CASSPRDRSYEQYF. This chain uses TRBV28 with TRBJ2-7; the match to TRBD1 covers 7 bases. The CDR3 spans 14 residues. Per the germline V gene, CDR1 is MDHEN and CDR2 is SYDVKM. V shed 5 bases and J 1 base; nucleotides not matched to a gene: 5.

The chain couples TRBV6-5 to TRBJ1-1; D is undetermined. Trimming stripped 5 bases from V and 2 bases from J, with 12 bases between. The germline gives CDR1 MNHEY, CDR2 SVGAGI. This CDR3 is built from 14 residues. CDR3 sequence reads: CASSPLSGNTEAFF. As DNA, the CDR3 is TGTGCCAGCAGTCCACTCTCAGGAAACACTGAAGCTTTCTTT.

The CDR3 DNA reads as TGTGCCAGCAGCTTAAACGCAGGCGCCAACTATGGCTACACCTTC. Its translation: CASSLNAGANYGYTF. The rearrangement links TRBV7-3 to TRBJ1-2; no firm D call. The V gene lost 1 base and the J gene lost 2 bases, with 11 bases spanning the gap. CDR1 is SGHTA, CDR2 FQGTGA, per germline. The CDR3 contains 15 residues.

The chain couples TRBV18 to TRBJ1-1; D call uncertain. CDR3 length: 13 amino acids. Germline lookup yields CDR1 KGHSH and CDR2 LQKENI. Trimming stripped 3 bases from V and 1 base from J, with 6 bases between. CDR3: CASSPVGNTEAFF. The CDR3 nucleotides are TGTGCCAGCTCACCGGTCGGGAACACTGAAGCTTTCTTT.

The chain has TRBV19 and TRBJ1-5, with a weak D call TRBD1 (5 bases). The CDR3 has 18 residues. The V and J ends lost 3 bases and 2 bases respectively, with 20 bases between them. The germline gives CDR1 LNHDA, CDR2 SQIVND (reference sequence). In nucleotides, the CDR3 is TGTGCCAGTAGTATCACCCAATTCGACAGATCTGGCAATCAGCCCCAGCATTTT. This gives the protein CASSITQFDRSGNQPQHF.

The chain combines TRBV7-8 with TRBJ2-7; D is undetermined. The CDR3 is made up of 17 amino acids. Germline-derived CDR1 and CDR2 are SGHVS and FQNEAQ. V dropped 2 bases and J dropped 0 bases, with 17 bases sitting between them. Here the CDR3 DNA reads TGTGCCAGCAGCTTAAATGTCGATTCAGTCATCTCCTACGAGCAGTACTTC. Translating gives CASSLNVDSVISYEQYF.

This clone was recorded once. This sequence joins TRBV12-3 or TRBV12-4 and TRBJ1-1; 8 bases map to TRBD1. J was trimmed by 12 bases and V by 5 bases; bases with no gene match: 8. The CDR3 extends over 12 amino acids. CDR3 sequence (DNA): TGTGCCAGCAGTACCGACAGGGGATCGACTTTCTTT. Its translation: CASSTDRGSTFF.

V and J are TRBV20-1 and TRBJ2-1; D not resolved. The V end lost 6 bases, the J end lost 9 bases, and 12 bases lay between the germline ends. Germline lookup yields CDR1 DFQATT and CDR2 SNEGSKA (reference sequence). The CDR3 contains 11 residues. CDR3 region: CSAQRRGEQFF. The CDR3 DNA reads as TGCAGTGCCCAGAGAAGAGGTGAGCAGTTCTTC.

This rearrangement joins TRBV27 to TRBJ1-1; maybe TRBD1 (5 bases). CDR1 is MNHEY, CDR2 SMNVEV, per germline (reference sequence). The CDR3 is 13 residues long. Trimming removed 3 bases from V and 6 bases from J, with 11 bases in between. The CDR3 DNA reads as TGTGCCAGCAGTTTTGGGGGTTGGGCTGAAGCTTTCTTT. It is translated as CASSFGGWAEAFF.

The chain combines TRBV12-3 or TRBV12-4 with TRBJ1-1; unclear D gene. The V and J ends lost 3 bases and 10 bases respectively, with 15 bases between them. The CDR3 contains 13 residues. The CDR3 region is CASSFFGLNTAFF. CDR3 in DNA: TGTGCCAGCAGTTTCTTTGGACTAAATACAGCTTTCTTT.

V gene TRBV5-1 combines with J gene TRBJ1-3; D remains unclear. The CDR3 spans 14 residues. V gave up 3 bases and J gave up 3 bases, with 10 bases separating them. Per germline, CDR1 SGHRS and CDR2 YFSETQ. The CDR3 is CASSSDVGGNTIYF. In DNA form, the CDR3 reads TGCGCCAGCAGCTCAGACGTGGGTGGAAACACCATATATTTT.

V and J are TRBV4-1 and TRBJ1-5; no clear D. Germline lookup yields CDR1 MGHRA and CDR2 YSYEKL. The CDR3 totals 18 residues. Trimming left V 0 bases short and J 4 bases short, with 19 bases between. The CDR3 loop is CASSQDPAEGPGNQPQHF. The CDR3 DNA reads TGCGCCAGCAGCCAAGACCCCGCAGAGGGCCCGGGGAATCAGCCCCAGCATTTT.

The rearrangement links TRBV6-6 to TRBJ1-2; 10 bases are shared with TRBD1. This CDR3 has 16 amino acids. Unmatched junction bases numbered 7, after V lost 2 bases and J lost 4 bases. Germline V lookup: CDR1 MNHNY, CDR2 SVGAGI (reference sequence). CDR3 bases: TGTGCCAGCAGTTACGCTGGGACAGGGGAATCCTATGGCTACACCTTC. Translated, it gives CASSYAGTGESYGYTF.

The genes are TRBV6-5 and TRBJ1-3; unclear D gene. This CDR3 contains 16 residues. From germline, CDR1 is MNHEY and CDR2 SVGAGI. V shed 0 bases and J shed 0 bases, with 9 bases lying between them. This CDR3 is CASSYSSVYSGNTIYF. CDR3 DNA sequence: TGTGCCAGCAGTTACTCTTCTGTTTACTCTGGAAACACCATATATTTT.

The chain combines TRBV3-1 (or the pseudogene TRBV3-2) with TRBJ2-1; 9 nucleotides align to TRBD2. J lost 0 bases, V lost 4 bases, and 7 bases had no gene match. The CDR3 contains 17 residues. Germline loops: CDR1 LGHDT, CDR2 YNNKEL (reference sequence). DNA of the CDR3: TGTGCCAGCAGCCCGTTAACAGCGGGGGGCTCCTACAATGAGCAGTTCTTC. It codes for CASSPLTAGGSYNEQFF.

The CDR3 loop is CASSLDVYVHVDYGYTF. For the CDR3, the DNA is TGTGCCAGCAGCTTGGACGTTTATGTACACGTTGACTATGGCTACACCTTC. The rearrangement joins TRBV5-4 to TRBJ1-2; D unresolved. CDR1 is SGHNT and CDR2 is YYREEE in the germline V gene (reference sequence). The CDR3 length is 17 residues. The germline V and J ends were trimmed by 0 bases and 3 bases, with 18 bases remaining between them.

This sequence joins TRBV7-9 and TRBJ1-1; D not certain. Germline V gene sequence: CDR1 SEHNR, CDR2 FQNEAQ (reference sequence). The CDR3 consists of 13 residues. Trimming cost V 1 base and J 5 bases, with 8 bases left between them. CDR3 DNA: TGTGCCAGCAGCTTAGGCTCGCAGACTGAAGCTTTCTTT. Encoded protein: CASSLGSQTEAFF.

This clone was seen just once. The CDR3 here is CASIRDKATYEQYF. DNA for the CDR3: TGTGCCAGCATCCGGGATAAGGCTACCTACGAGCAGTACTTC. This chain connects TRBV27 to TRBJ2-7, with D possibly being TRBD2 (5 bases). CDR3 length: 14 residues. CDR1 MNHEY and CDR2 SMNVEV come from the germline V gene (reference sequence). V lost 7 bases and J 2 bases, leaving 15 bases between the germline ends.

The V and J genes are TRBV10-3 and TRBJ1-3; D is perhaps TRBD1 (5 bases). Germline values: CDR1 ENHRY, CDR2 SYGVKD. CDR3 length equals 14 residues. V dropped 8 bases and J dropped 0 bases, with 11 bases sitting between them. The CDR3 reads CAIGDVSSGNTIYF. DNA for the CDR3: TGTGCCATCGGGGACGTGAGCTCTGGAAACACCATATATTTT.

This clone was observed a single time. This rearrangement joins TRBV10-3 to TRBJ1-1; unclear D gene. The CDR3 is 17 amino acids. Germline V gives CDR1 ENHRY, CDR2 SYGVKD. Trimming removed 0 bases from V and 2 bases from J, with 16 bases in between. The CDR3 coding sequence is TGTGCCATCAGTGAGTCGGGAGACACCTCGACTAACACTGAAGCTTTCTTT. Protein sequence: CAISESGDTSTNTEAFF.

This sequence joins TRBV7-3 and TRBJ2-7; unclear D gene. V was pared by 2 bases and J by 2 bases, with 7 bases between. CDR1 SGHTA and CDR2 FQGTGA come from the germline V gene. The CDR3 covers 13 residues. CDR3 residues: CASSLVRPYEQYF. The DNA of the CDR3 is TGTGCCAGCAGCTTAGTACGCCCCTACGAGCAGTACTTC.

This chain links TRBV6-5 with TRBJ2-1; 13 positions agree with TRBD2. With 5 bases clipped from V and 6 bases from J, the junction kept 4 bases outside the gene matches. Germline V CDR1 and CDR2: MNHEY, SVGAGI. The CDR3 is 15 amino acids. CDR3 sequence reads: CASSRGLAGVNEQFF. In DNA form, the CDR3 reads TGTGCCAGCAGTCGAGGACTAGCGGGAGTCAATGAGCAGTTCTTC.